These 20 T cell receptor beta chains share one sample of origin, sequenced in a study of radiotherapy plus CTLA-4 blockade in lung cancer. Some clones are missing from TCRdb's copy, which holds only in-frame ones; the method was immunoSEQ multiplex PCR. The table lists about 85,000 clones, approximately 83% of them singletons. Specimen: peripheral blood, collected from a patient treated with radiotherapy plus ipilimumab. All receptors derive from a human donor with non-small cell lung cancer who had a partial response to radiotherapy plus ipilimumab.

This clone was picked up a small number of times. CDR3 bases: TGCGCCAGCAGCTTGGACACGTACAATGAGCAGTTCTTC. Residues: CASSLDTYNEQFF. The chain combines TRBV5-1 with TRBJ2-1; D gene uncertain. Germline CDR1 and CDR2: SGHRS and YFSETQ. V was clipped by 0 bases and J by 4 bases, with 5 bases between them. The CDR3 contains 13 residues.

This clone appeared a few times. V and J are TRBV2 and TRBJ1-5; TRBD1 aligns across 9 bases. The CDR3 is 15 amino acids. Per the germline V gene, CDR1 is SNHLY and CDR2 is FYNNEI. Trimming took 6 bases from V and 7 from J; bases not matched to a gene: 10. The CDR3 loop reads CASRSGTGIRQPQHF. CDR3 coding DNA: TGTGCCAGCAGGTCCGGGACAGGGATTCGGCAGCCCCAGCATTTT.

The rearrangement uses TRBV7-2 and TRBJ2-7; unclear D gene. There are 16 residues in the CDR3. V was pared by 0 bases and J by 4 bases, with 16 bases between. Per the germline V gene, CDR1 is SGHTA and CDR2 is FQGNSA. The CDR3 region is CASSLAPSGPPYEQYF. The DNA of the CDR3 is TGTGCCAGCAGCTTAGCGCCCTCTGGGCCTCCTTACGAGCAGTACTTC.

CDR3 region: CASRTAGFDGYTF. Written as DNA, the CDR3 is TGTGCCAGTAGGACGGCAGGGTTTGATGGCTACACCTTC. The chain joins TRBV19 to TRBJ1-2, with a possible D match to TRBD1 (5 bases). The germline V gene has CDR1 LNHDA and CDR2 SQIVND (reference sequence). The CDR3 covers 13 residues. V was pared by 6 bases and J by 6 bases, with 14 bases between.

This chain connects TRBV12-5 to TRBJ2-1; 10 bases are shared with TRBD1. The CDR3 consists of 16 residues. Trimming cost V 3 bases and J 6 bases; bases outside gene matches: 8. Germline V gives CDR1 LGHNT, CDR2 FRNRAP. CDR3 sequence (DNA): TGTGCTAGTGGTTTCTCCGGGACAGGGGTTATCAATGAGCAGTTCTTC. Protein sequence: CASGFSGTGVINEQFF.

The gene calls are TRBV27 and TRBJ1-2; 9 bases fit TRBD1. The germline gives CDR1 MNHEY, CDR2 SMNVEV (reference sequence). This CDR3 has 14 amino acids. The trim removed 5 bases at V and 7 bases at J, leaving 8 bases unmatched. The CDR3 coding sequence is TGTGCCAGCAGTCCCTGGACAGGGGAGAGTGGCTACACCTTC. This translates into CASSPWTGESGYTF.

This chain uses TRBV6-5 with TRBJ2-7, with 11 bases identical to TRBD2. The V gene end was trimmed by 5 bases and the J gene end by 3 bases; junction bases not matched to a gene: 6. The CDR3 extends over 15 amino acids. From germline, CDR1 is MNHEY and CDR2 SVGAGI. The CDR3 loop is CASSQKLAGVYEQYF. As DNA, the CDR3 is TGTGCCAGCAGTCAAAAACTAGCGGGAGTCTACGAGCAGTACTTC.

This clone was counted between two and nine times. At one boundary the junction diverges from the germline segment, which might be a read error. J is TRBJ1-5 and V is TRBV6-5; 7 bases line up with TRBD1. The CDR3 is made up of 13 amino acids. Germline V gene lookup returns CDR1 MNHEY and CDR2 SVGAGI. CDR3 nucleotide sequence: TGTGCCAGCAGCATACAGGGGAATCGGCCCCAGCATTTT. Amino acid sequence: CASSIQGNRPQHF.

The chain combines TRBV27 with TRBJ1-6; D not resolved. Trimming removed 0 bases at V and 9 bases at J, with 12 bases between. CDR1 and CDR2 from the germline V gene are MNHEY and SMNVEV (reference sequence). The CDR3 spans 15 residues. The DNA of the CDR3 is TGTGCCAGCAGTTTATCGGGTCAGGTTGGTTCACCCCTCCACTTT. This codes for CASSLSGQVGSPLHF.

The J gene is TRBJ1-1, the V gene TRBV28; D not resolved. Germline assignment: CDR1 MDHEN and CDR2 SYDVKM. CDR3 length: 12 amino acids. V lost 6 bases to trimming and J lost 5 bases, with 10 bases between them. DNA for the CDR3: TGTGCCAGCAGCCTAAGAACTACTGAAGCTTTCTTT. As protein: CASSLRTTEAFF. The whole variable domain, remainder taken from reference TRBV28 and TRBJ1-1, is DVKVTQSSRYLVKRTGEKVFLECVQDMDHENMFWYRQDPGLGLRLIYFSYDVKMKEKGDIPEGYSVSREKKERFSLILESASTNQTSMYLCASSLRTTEAFFGQGTRLTVV.

The chain carries TRBV9 and TRBJ1-1, with TRBD1 matching 8 bases. Germline trimming cut 3 bases from V and 1 base from J; bases unmatched to any gene: 5. The V gene's germline CDR1 is SGDLS and CDR2 YYNGEE. The CDR3 length is 15 residues. CDR3 in amino acids: CASSAPDRGNTEAFF. The CDR3 DNA sequence: TGTGCCAGCAGCGCCCCAGACAGGGGGAACACTGAAGCTTTCTTT. Combining the CDR3 with reference TRBV9 and TRBJ1-1 gives the whole variable domain DSGVTQTPKHLITATGQRVTLRCSPRSGDLSVYWYQQSLDQGLQFLIQYYNGEERAKGNILERFSAQQFPDLHSELNLSSLELGDSALYFCASSAPDRGNTEAFFGQGTRLTVV.

The chain couples TRBV27 to TRBJ1-2; D is possibly TRBD1 (6 bases). Germline CDR1 MNHEY, CDR2 SMNVEV (reference sequence). V was clipped by 5 bases and J by 8 bases, with 15 bases between them. The CDR3 spans 13 residues. CDR3 protein: CASSTNTGQGYTF. The DNA of the CDR3 is TGTGCCAGCAGTACAAATACAGGGCAAGGCTACACCTTC.

This sequence joins TRBV28 and TRBJ2-1, with 11 nucleotides matching TRBD2. The germline V gene has CDR1 MDHEN and CDR2 SYDVKM. The V segment lost 2 bases and the J segment 3 bases; nucleotides outside the gene matches: 6. The CDR3 sequence is 17 residues long. As DNA, the CDR3 is TGTGCCAGCAGTTTACTAGCCGGGACTAGCGGCTACAATGAGCAGTTCTTC. Translation gives CASSLLAGTSGYNEQFF.

The chain joins TRBV5-1 to TRBJ2-5; the match to TRBD1 covers 10 bases. Matching the DNA end better, TRBJ2-7 makes the J call doubtful. The CDR3 loop spans 14 amino acids. The germline CDR1 and CDR2 sequences are SGHRS and YFSETQ. As DNA, the CDR3 is TGCGCCAGCAGGGACAGGGGGTCTTCCTACGAGCAGTACTTC. Protein: CASRDRGSSYEQYF.

This chain connects TRBV18 to TRBJ1-2, with unresolved D. The CDR3 extends over 14 amino acids. V shed 3 bases and J shed 4 bases, with 12 bases lying between them. CDR1 is KGHSH, CDR2 LQKENI, per germline. In nucleotides, the CDR3 is TGTGCCAGCTCACCGAGGGAGGGCAGCTATGGCTACACCTTC. It encodes CASSPREGSYGYTF.

The V call is TRBV5-4, the J call TRBJ2-3; the match to TRBD2 covers 10 bases. CDR1 is SGHNT and CDR2 is YYREEE in the germline V gene (reference sequence). The J segment lost 0 bases and the V segment lost 2 bases, leaving 3 bases of the junction unmatched. The CDR3 is 16 amino acids. CDR3 sequence reads: CASSFRLAGSTDTQYF. CDR3 nucleotides: TGTGCCAGCAGCTTCCGACTAGCGGGTAGCACAGATACGCAGTATTTT.

This chain links TRBV4-3 with TRBJ1-3, with D perhaps TRBD1 (6 bases). Germline-derived CDR1 and CDR2 are LGHNA and YSLEER. V was pared by 3 bases and J by 5 bases, with 14 bases between. This CDR3 has 15 residues. This CDR3 reads CASSQDLRDRNTIYF. CDR3 nucleotides: TGCGCCAGCAGCCAGGACCTCAGGGACAGAAACACCATATATTTT.

The rearrangement links TRBV7-8 to TRBJ2-1, with 9 bases that match TRBD2. The V gene's germline CDR1 is SGHVS and CDR2 FQNEAQ. There are 17 residues in the CDR3. V gave up 5 bases and J gave up 2 bases; unmatched junction bases: 10. CDR3 nucleotide sequence: TGTGCCAGCAGCGCCCAAAAAATAGCGGGGGCCTACAATGAGCAGTTCTTC. Encoded protein: CASSAQKIAGAYNEQFF.

The sample holds one count of this clone. The J gene is TRBJ1-5, the V gene TRBV6-1; maybe TRBD1 (5 bases). The V end was cut by 5 bases, the J end by 6 bases, with 11 bases between. The CDR3 is made up of 13 amino acids. CDR1 and CDR2 from the germline V gene are MNHNS and SASEGT. CDR3 in DNA: TGTGCCAGCAGTCTTTGGGGCGGTCAGCCCCAGCATTTT. Residues: CASSLWGGQPQHF.

The rearrangement uses TRBV18 and TRBJ2-6; 8 bases map to TRBD1. Germline-derived CDR1 and CDR2 are KGHSH and LQKENI. This CDR3 is built from 17 residues. With 5 bases clipped from V and 2 bases from J, the junction kept 8 bases outside the gene matches. The CDR3 is CASSAYTGGTGANVLTF. CDR3 DNA: TGTGCCAGCTCAGCCTACACAGGGGGAACTGGGGCCAACGTCCTGACTTTC.